These 28 T cell receptor beta chains came from one sample sequenced in a study of regulatory T cells in long-lasting Graves disease. The time point was: persistent/refractory GD, antithyroid drugs over 5 years with positive TRAb. Following extraction of RNA from PBMCs, that RNA was used to make the TCR library. Construction of TCR beta libraries relied on iRepertoire HTBI primers and on Arm-PCR targeting CDR3 regions. Using its own MiXCR run on the multiplex PCR reads, TCRdb lists one record per CDR3 protein. The repertoire holds 350,000 to 450,000 distinct CDR3 sequences, 20% seen once, with less than 25% in the top ten. Material: peripheral blood mononuclear cells (PBMCs), obtained when the disease was refractory, from a patient treated with antithyroid drugs. The receptors come from a female donor with Graves disease.

The V call is TRBV29-1, the J call TRBJ1-2; 9 positions agree with TRBD1. The CDR3 sequence is 13 residues long. V shed 7 bases and J 7 bases; nucleotides not matched to a gene: 10. Germline V CDR1 and CDR2: SQVTM, ANQGSEA. The CDR3 region has the DNA TGCAGCGCTGCTACCGGGACAGGGAGTGGCTACACCTTC. It codes for CSAATGTGSGYTF.

This clonotype was picked up a small number of times. This sequence joins TRBV19 and TRBJ1-1, with a possible D match to TRBD1 (6 bases). The V gene lost 7 bases and the J gene lost 8 bases, with 11 bases spanning the gap. The CDR3 totals 11 residues. Germline loops: CDR1 LNHDA, CDR2 SQIVND (reference sequence). CDR3 nucleotide sequence: TGTGCCAGTACCAGGACAGCGGAAGCTTTCTTT. Residues: CASTRTAEAFF. The full variable domain, rest sourced from reference TRBV19 and TRBJ1-1, is DGGITQSPKYLFRKEGQNVTLSCEQNLNHDAMYWYRQDPGQGLRLIYYSQIVNDFQKGDIAEGYSVSREKKESFPLTVTSAQKNPTAFYLCASTRTAEAFFGQGTRLTVV.

The chain employs TRBV3-1 and TRBJ2-1; D is possibly TRBD2 (7 bases). V was clipped by 1 base and J by 9 bases, with 13 bases between them. CDR3 size: 14 residues. CDR1 and CDR2 from the germline V gene are LGHDT and YNNKEL (reference sequence). The CDR3 bases are TGTGCCAGCAGCCAAGTGGGGGCGGGAGTTGAGCAGTTCTTC. Protein: CASSQVGAGVEQFF.

This clonotype was seen ten or more times. The chain couples TRBV28 to TRBJ1-2, with no clear D. This CDR3 comprises 14 residues. The germline gives CDR1 MDHEN, CDR2 SYDVKM. V lost 4 bases to trimming and J lost 4 bases, with 13 bases between them. CDR3 loop: CASSSAWEFYGYTF. The CDR3 DNA sequence: TGTGCCAGCAGTTCTGCTTGGGAATTCTATGGCTACACCTTC.

This clonotype has more than one count but fewer than ten. In nucleotides, the CDR3 is TGTGCCAGTAGTATAGGAGGATGGAATTCACCCCTCCACTTT. It specifies CASSIGGWNSPLHF. The chain has TRBV19 and TRBJ1-6, with no clear D. Germline values: CDR1 LNHDA, CDR2 SQIVND (reference sequence). Trimming removed 1 base at V and 7 bases at J, with 8 bases between. This CDR3 has 14 amino acids.

This clonotype was seen more than once but under ten times. V and J are TRBV20-1 and TRBJ2-7; 8 nucleotides agree with TRBD1. CDR3 length: 13 amino acids. J gave up 2 bases and V 6 bases, and 6 bases lay outside the gene matches. Germline values: CDR1 DFQATT, CDR2 SNEGSKA (reference sequence). DNA for the CDR3: TGCAGTGCCACCGGGACAGGCACCTACGAGCAGTACTTC. This codes for CSATGTGTYEQYF.

The chain couples TRBV7-2 to TRBJ2-3; maybe TRBD2 (5 bases). The V gene's germline CDR1 is SGHTA and CDR2 FQGNSA. V shed 2 bases and J shed 0 bases, with 6 bases lying between them. The CDR3 length is 14 residues. The CDR3 nucleotides are TGTGCCAGCAGCTTAACTAGAAGCACAGATACGCAGTATTTT. Its protein is CASSLTRSTDTQYF.

This clonotype was counted many times. The V call is TRBV28, the J call TRBJ1-5, with 9 bases identical to TRBD1. The trim removed 8 bases at V and 2 bases at J, leaving 4 bases unmatched. This CDR3 contains 14 residues. Germline CDR1 reads MDHEN; CDR2 reads SYDVKM. The CDR3 reads CASRRQGGNQPQHF. The CDR3 bases are TGTGCCAGCCGAAGACAGGGGGGCAATCAGCCCCAGCATTTT.

V is TRBV4-3 and J is TRBJ1-6; TRBD1 matches 7 bases. Germline V lookup: CDR1 LGHNA, CDR2 YSLEER. With 1 base clipped from V and 10 bases from J, the junction kept 10 bases outside the gene matches. The CDR3 covers 16 residues. CDR3 in DNA: TGCGCCAGCAGCCAAGCTACGGACAGGAGCCACTCACCCCTCCACTTT. Protein: CASSQATDRSHSPLHF.

This clonotype was detected ten times or more. The CDR3 loop is CASSIGTGVNSPLHF. The CDR3 region has the DNA TGTGCCAGCAGCATCGGGACAGGGGTGAATTCACCCCTCCACTTT. The chain uses TRBV7-2 and TRBJ1-6; 10 nucleotides match TRBD1. From germline, CDR1 is SGHTA and CDR2 FQGNSA. Germline trimming cut 5 bases from V and 7 bases from J; bases unmatched to any gene: 5. The CDR3 consists of 15 residues.

This clonotype was found many times. The chain is built from TRBV18 and TRBJ2-7; TRBD1 aligns across 9 bases. With V trimmed by 2 bases and J by 0 bases, 11 bases remained unmatched. Germline CDR1 is KGHSH and CDR2 is LQKENI. This CDR3 spans 18 amino acids. CDR3 amino acids: CASSPGQGWIRSSYEQYF. The CDR3 nucleotides are TGTGCCAGCTCACCAGGACAGGGGTGGATTCGGAGCTCCTACGAGCAGTACTTC.

This clonotype has a count of ten or more. This chain joins TRBV29-1 and TRBJ2-2; D may be TRBD1 or TRBD2 (5 bases each). Germline-derived CDR1 and CDR2 are SQVTM and ANQGSEA. V lost 7 bases, J lost 7 bases, and 13 bases lay in between. The CDR3 sequence is 12 residues long. CDR3 DNA sequence: TGCAGCGCCGAGGGACCTCTCGGGGAGCTGTTTTTT. Its translation: CSAEGPLGELFF.

Many counts were recorded for this clonotype. The chain carries TRBV28 and TRBJ2-5; D is uncertain. V dropped 5 bases and J dropped 3 bases, with 4 bases sitting between them. Germline-derived CDR1 and CDR2 are MDHEN and SYDVKM. This CDR3 is built from 11 residues. The CDR3 reads CASSIEETQYF. The CDR3 DNA reads TGTGCCAGCAGTATTGAAGAGACCCAGTACTTC.

This clonotype occurred many times. J is TRBJ2-4 and V is TRBV20-1; D unclear. Per the germline V gene, CDR1 is DFQATT and CDR2 is SNEGSKA (reference sequence). This CDR3 has 12 amino acids. Trimming took 2 bases from V and 8 from J, leaving 10 bases between them. The CDR3 DNA sequence: TGCAGTGCTAGACCCGGGTCGGACATTCAGTACTTC. Protein product: CSARPGSDIQYF.

This clonotype was recorded once. One junction end disagrees with the germline gene, perhaps due to a read error. This chain uses TRBV7-9 with TRBJ2-7; 7 nucleotides align to TRBD1. The CDR3 contains 15 residues. The germline V gene has CDR1 SEHNR and CDR2 FQNEAQ (reference sequence). Written as DNA, the CDR3 is TGCGCCAGCAGCCACAGACAGGGATCTTCCTACGAGCAGTACTTC. As protein: CASSHRQGSSYEQYF.

This clonotype has ten or more counts. The rearrangement joins TRBV20-1 to TRBJ2-7; 8 bases match TRBD2. Trimming cost V 0 bases and J 1 base; bases outside gene matches: 8. The germline CDR1 and CDR2 sequences are DFQATT and SNEGSKA (reference sequence). The CDR3 is 16 amino acids. CDR3 DNA: TGCAGTGCTAGAGATCAAATAGCGGGAAGGTCCTACGAGCAGTACTTC. Protein product: CSARDQIAGRSYEQYF.

This clonotype was found a few times. The chain has TRBV6-1 and TRBJ2-2; 7 positions agree with TRBD2. V lost 7 bases to trimming and J lost 3 bases; unmatched junction nucleotides: 5. The CDR3 is made up of 14 amino acids. Germline V lookup: CDR1 MNHNS, CDR2 SASEGT. The CDR3 is CASKSGTHTGELFF. The CDR3 DNA reads as TGTGCCAGCAAAAGCGGGACGCACACCGGGGAGCTGTTTTTT.

This clonotype occurred many times. The chain combines TRBV6-1 with TRBJ2-5; TRBD1 agrees at 8 bases. This CDR3 comprises 16 residues. Germline CDR1 and CDR2: MNHNS and SASEGT. After removal of 5 bases from V and 4 bases from J, the junction contained 12 bases not matched to a gene. CDR3: CASSQTIDRGGETQYF. DNA for the CDR3: TGTGCCAGCAGTCAAACTATAGACAGGGGCGGAGAGACCCAGTACTTC.

In this sample, this clonotype turned up a few times. This chain joins TRBV6-1 and TRBJ2-7, with TRBD1 as a possible D gene (5 bases). The ends were cut back, 6 bases at V and 3 bases at J, with 12 bases in the middle. The CDR3 is made up of 13 amino acids. CDR1 and CDR2 (germline): MNHNS, SASEGT. CDR3 coding DNA: TGTGCCAGCAGCCTCTTCCAGGGCTACGAGCAGTACTTC. Its translation: CASSLFQGYEQYF.

The sample holds many counts of this clonotype. The genes are TRBV5-6 and TRBJ2-7, with TRBD2 as a possible D gene (5 bases). The CDR3 is made up of 12 amino acids. Germline V gene lookup returns CDR1 SGHDT and CDR2 YYEEEE. V gave up 2 bases and J gave up 3 bases, with 6 bases separating them. The CDR3 region is CASSFTSYEQYF. The CDR3, as DNA: TGTGCCAGCAGCTTCACTAGCTACGAGCAGTACTTC.

A word on this clonotype: The CDR3 does not end in the conserved phenylalanine or tryptophan, so this is likely a read error. The chain combines TRBV28 with TRBJ2-7; D is unresolved. CDR3 length: 15 residues. With 5 bases removed from V and 0 bases from J, the gap between germline ends came to 14 bases. Germline V gives CDR1 MDHEN, CDR2 SYDVKM. For the CDR3, the DNA is TGTGCCAGCAGTCCCCTGGACGGCAGCTCCTACGAGCAGTACCTC. Residues: CASSPLDGSSYEQYL.

The CDR3 bases are TGTGCCAGCAGGACACAGGGGGCCTCTGAAGCTTTCTTT. Translated: CASRTQGASEAFF. The chain joins TRBV9 to TRBJ1-1; 9 nucleotides line up with TRBD1. V trimming: 5 bases; J trimming: 6 bases; junction bases outside the gene matches: 5. Germline V CDR1 and CDR2: SGDLS, YYNGEE. There are 13 residues in the CDR3.

The chain has TRBV19 and TRBJ1-5; D may be TRBD1 (6 bases). The CDR3 is 15 residues long. V was shortened by 4 bases and J by 5 bases, with 15 bases between the two germline ends. The germline CDR1 and CDR2 sequences are LNHDA and SQIVND (reference sequence). The chain's CDR3 is CASSRDRDIYQPQHF. CDR3 sequence (DNA): TGTGCCAGTAGTAGGGACCGGGACATCTATCAGCCCCAGCATTTT.

This clonotype was detected many times. J is TRBJ1-4 and V is TRBV3-1; no firm D call. CDR3 length equals 11 residues. Trimming took 1 base from V and 8 from J, leaving 2 bases between them. Germline CDR1 LGHDT, CDR2 YNNKEL (reference sequence). The DNA of the CDR3 is TGTGCCAGCAGCCAAGGGGAAAAACTGTTTTTT. Translating gives CASSQGEKLFF.

This chain links TRBV20-1 with TRBJ2-7; possibly TRBD1 for D (7 bases). V lost 5 bases, J lost 3 bases, and 17 bases lay in between. The CDR3 runs 14 residues. CDR1 DFQATT and CDR2 SNEGSKA come from the germline V gene (reference sequence). The CDR3 spells CSAGGGGGYYEQYF. The CDR3 bases are TGCAGTGCTGGAGGTGGAGGGGGCTACTACGAGCAGTACTTC.

The V gene is TRBV28, the J gene TRBJ2-1; a possible D gene is TRBD1 (7 bases). V was shortened by 4 bases and J by 9 bases, with 16 bases between the two germline ends. The CDR3 covers 14 residues. Germline loops: CDR1 MDHEN, CDR2 SYDVKM. The CDR3 reads CASSWRGLASEQFF. DNA of the CDR3: TGTGCCAGCAGTTGGAGGGGGCTAGCATCTGAGCAGTTCTTC.

At least ten counts were recorded for this clonotype. The V and J genes are TRBV28 and TRBJ1-1; D might be TRBD1 (6 bases). This CDR3 contains 19 residues. Trimming shortened V by 7 bases and J by 0 bases, and 27 bases separated the two germline ends. Germline V gene lookup returns CDR1 MDHEN and CDR2 SYDVKM. The CDR3 reads CASTPTEGGAGHLNTEAFF. The CDR3 DNA reads as TGTGCCAGCACCCCAACTGAGGGTGGCGCGGGACACCTGAACACTGAAGCTTTCTTT.

This chain uses TRBV20-1 with TRBJ2-5; D call uncertain. Trimming removed 1 base from V and 2 bases from J, with 8 bases in between. The CDR3 sequence is 13 residues long. The germline V gene encodes CDR1 DFQATT and CDR2 SNEGSKA (reference sequence). This CDR3 is CSARADLQETQYF. CDR3 sequence (DNA): TGCAGTGCTAGAGCCGACTTACAAGAGACCCAGTACTTC.